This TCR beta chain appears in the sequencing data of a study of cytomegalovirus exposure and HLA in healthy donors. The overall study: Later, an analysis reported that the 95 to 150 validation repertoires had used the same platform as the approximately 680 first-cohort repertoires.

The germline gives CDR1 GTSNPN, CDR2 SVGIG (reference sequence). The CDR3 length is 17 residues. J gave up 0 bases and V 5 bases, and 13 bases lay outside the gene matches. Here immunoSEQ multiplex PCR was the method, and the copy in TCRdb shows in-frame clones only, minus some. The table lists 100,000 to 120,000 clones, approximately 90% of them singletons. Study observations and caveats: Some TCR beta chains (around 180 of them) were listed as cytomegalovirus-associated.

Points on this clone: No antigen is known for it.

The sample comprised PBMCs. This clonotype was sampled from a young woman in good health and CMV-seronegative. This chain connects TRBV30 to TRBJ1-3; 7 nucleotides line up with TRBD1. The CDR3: CAWGDGTALISGNTIYF. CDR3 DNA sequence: TGTGCCTGGGGCGACGGGACAGCACTTATCTCTGGAAACACCATATATTTT.